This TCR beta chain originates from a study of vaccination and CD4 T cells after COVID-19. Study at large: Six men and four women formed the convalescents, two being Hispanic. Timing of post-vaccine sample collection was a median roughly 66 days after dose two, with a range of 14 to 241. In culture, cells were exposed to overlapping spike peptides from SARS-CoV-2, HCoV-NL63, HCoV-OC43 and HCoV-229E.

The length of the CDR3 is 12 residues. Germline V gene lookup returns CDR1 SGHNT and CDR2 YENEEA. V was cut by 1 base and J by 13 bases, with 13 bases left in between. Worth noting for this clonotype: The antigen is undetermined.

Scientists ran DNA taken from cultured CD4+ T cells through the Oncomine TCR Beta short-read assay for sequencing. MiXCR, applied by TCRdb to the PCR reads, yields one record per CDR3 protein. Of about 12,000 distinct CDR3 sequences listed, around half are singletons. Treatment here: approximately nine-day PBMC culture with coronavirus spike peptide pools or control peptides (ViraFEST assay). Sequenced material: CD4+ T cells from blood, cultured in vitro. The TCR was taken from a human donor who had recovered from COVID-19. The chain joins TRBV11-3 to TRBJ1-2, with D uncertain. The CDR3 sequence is CASSLGPGPPTF. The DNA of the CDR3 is TGTGCCAGCAGCTTAGGTCCAGGCCCTCCCACCTTC.